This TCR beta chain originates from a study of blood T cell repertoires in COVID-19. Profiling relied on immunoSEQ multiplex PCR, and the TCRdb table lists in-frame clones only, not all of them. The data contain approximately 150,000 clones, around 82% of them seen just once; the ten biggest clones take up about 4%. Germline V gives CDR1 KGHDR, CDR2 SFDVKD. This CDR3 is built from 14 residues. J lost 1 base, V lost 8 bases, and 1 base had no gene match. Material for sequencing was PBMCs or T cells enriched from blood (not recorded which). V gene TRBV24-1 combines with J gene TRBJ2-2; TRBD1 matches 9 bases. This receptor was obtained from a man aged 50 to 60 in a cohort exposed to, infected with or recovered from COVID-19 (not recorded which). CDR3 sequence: CATKGQGNTGELFF. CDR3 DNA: TGTGCCACCAAGGGACAGGGGAACACCGGGGAGCTGTTTTTT.